Following are 2 T cell receptor beta chains from one sample sequenced in a study of beta chain features in type 1 diabetes. Expressed TCRB transcripts were sequenced, since all the RNA that had been isolated was reverse transcribed. Method: immunoSEQ multiplex PCR; TCRdb's copy keeps in-frame clones and lacks some. Found here are around 500,000 clones, 11% of them singletons; the top ten hold 0.046%. Sequencing used naive CD4+ T cells from blood. All receptors derive from a woman aged 18-30 years in good health.

The rearrangement links TRBV30 to TRBJ2-7; 8 nucleotides line up with TRBD2. Germline CDR1 and CDR2: GTSNPN and SVGIG (reference sequence). V dropped 1 base and J dropped 3; count of bases not matched to a gene: 14. The CDR3 spans 17 residues. The CDR3 is CAWSATPGRGFGYEQYF. DNA for the CDR3: TGTGCCTGGAGTGCAACCCCCGGGAGGGGCTTCGGCTACGAGCAGTACTTC.

V and J are TRBV19 and TRBJ2-5; maybe TRBD1 (6 bases). The CDR3 runs to 17 residues. Germline assignment: CDR1 LNHDA and CDR2 SQIVND (reference sequence). Trimming left V 3 bases short and J 0 bases short, with 17 bases between. CDR3 protein: CASSIAQGQRYQETQYF. The CDR3 DNA sequence: TGTGCCAGTAGTATCGCCCAAGGACAGCGATACCAAGAGACCCAGTACTTC.